This T cell receptor beta chain emerged from a study of shared clonotypes between healthy human individuals. Study summary: Three plates were used per donor for CD4 naive, three for CD4 memory, two for CD8 naive and one for CD8 memory.

The method was immunoSEQ multiplex PCR; TCRdb's version includes in-frame clones alone and lacks a portion of them. The table includes more than 2 million clones, approximately 94% detected once. V was trimmed by 1 base and J by 4 bases, leaving 5 bases between them. The CDR3 loop spans 14 amino acids. Germline V CDR1 and CDR2: PRHDT, FYEKMQ (reference sequence). Naive CD8 cells comprised CD45RO-negative, CCR7-positively selected cells, excluding terminally differentiated effector memory CD45RA+ cells. The chain is built from TRBV13 and TRBJ1-6, with no clear D. Sequencing was performed on naive CD8+ T cells sorted from blood. This receptor was taken from a young man in good health. The CDR3 protein is CASSLEGYNSPLHF. The CDR3 nucleotides read TGTGCCAGCAGCTTAGAGGGTTATAATTCACCCCTCCACTTT.